One T cell receptor beta chain is described in this entry. What it binds is not known. The data were produced by immunoSEQ multiplex PCR, yet TCRdb's version contains in-frame clones alone and is incomplete. The sample shows 31,000 or so clones, around 72% of them seen only once. Unexposed donor CD4+ T cells date from about 2011-2018, before the COVID-19 pandemic. Isolation of CD4+ T cells took place after approximately eleven days in culture. Fresh IL-2 medium replaced half the medium on days 3 and 7. This specimen comes from a study of CD4 T cells in relation to SARS-CoV-2 and coronaviruses. Study context: No peptide or an HIV-1 Nef peptide pool served as negative control. The HLA restriction of the shared crossreactive spike epitopes was mapped.

The sequence was obtained from a human donor in good health. Sequences were obtained from CD4+ T cells from PBMCs, cultured in vitro.

CDR3 in DNA: TGTGCCAGCAGCCAGGACTACAATGAGCAGTTCTTC. As protein: CASSQDYNEQFF. The chain recombines TRBV3-1 (or the pseudogene TRBV3-2) with TRBJ2-1; unclear D gene. Germline-derived CDR1 and CDR2 are LGHDT and YNNKEL (reference sequence). The CDR3 loop spans 12 amino acids. The V and J ends lost 3 bases and 3 bases respectively, with 3 bases between them.